The 15 T cell receptor beta chains given below trace back to one sample, sequenced in a study of regulatory T cells in long-lasting Graves disease. Building of the TCR beta libraries involved iRepertoire HTBI primers and Arm-PCR of CDR3 regions. TCRdb used MiXCR to reprocess the multiplex PCR reads, holding one entry per CDR3 protein. The data show 380,000 or so distinct CDR3 sequences, under 20% seen once. This sample's time point: newly diagnosed GD, antithyroid drugs for less than 3 months. Extracted PBMC RNA gave rise to the TCR library. Another study also made use of these data, one on T cells in Graves' hyperthyroidism and ophthalmopathy.

Sequencing used peripheral blood mononuclear cells (PBMCs), obtained at new diagnosis, from a patient treated with antithyroid drugs. All receptors derive from a young woman with Graves disease.

This clonotype has at least ten counts. V is TRBV7-9 and J is TRBJ2-7; D remains unclear. Germline loops: CDR1 SEHNR, CDR2 FQNEAQ (reference sequence). Trimming left V 5 bases short and J 2 bases short, with 10 bases between. CDR3 length equals 13 residues. CDR3 sequence (DNA): TGTGCCAGCAGCCCCTCGAACACCTACGAGCAGTACTTC. It is translated as CASSPSNTYEQYF.

This clonotype was seen many times. This CDR3 is CSASQGEGVSGYTF. The CDR3 DNA reads as TGCAGTGCTAGTCAGGGGGAAGGGGTTAGTGGCTACACCTTC. This chain links TRBV20-1 with TRBJ1-2; 7 bases are shared with TRBD1. CDR3 length: 14 residues. Per germline, CDR1 DFQATT and CDR2 SNEGSKA (reference sequence). The J segment lost 7 bases and the V segment lost 3 bases, leaving 11 bases of the junction unmatched.

This clonotype was found many times. The chain combines TRBV20-1 with TRBJ1-1; D possibly corresponds to TRBD1 (6 bases). This CDR3 comprises 15 residues. Trimming cost V 3 bases and J 0 bases, with 14 bases left between them. Germline V gives CDR1 DFQATT, CDR2 SNEGSKA (reference sequence). CDR3 amino acids: CSASGTSNLNTEAFF. CDR3 sequence (DNA): TGCAGTGCTAGCGGGACATCAAACTTGAACACTGAAGCTTTCTTT.

At least ten counts were recorded for this clonotype. The rearrangement uses TRBV7-8 and TRBJ2-2, with D hard to call. Trimming pared 3 bases from V and 0 bases from J, leaving 17 bases between. Germline assignment: CDR1 SGHVS and CDR2 FQNEAQ. This CDR3 comprises 18 residues. In DNA form, the CDR3 reads TGTGCCAGCAGCTTGGTAATCCGATCGAACGCGAACACCGGGGAGCTGTTTTTT. Protein product: CASSLVIRSNANTGELFF. The full variable domain, completed using reference TRBV7-8 and TRBJ2-2, is GAGVSQSPRYKVAKRGQDVALRCDPISGHVSLFWYQQALGQGPEFLTYFQNEAQLDKSGLPSDRFFAERPEGSVSTLKIQRTQQEDSAVYLCASSLVIRSNANTGELFFGEGSRLTVL.

This rearrangement joins TRBV19 to TRBJ2-1; 10 bases line up with TRBD1. Trimming removed 8 bases from V and 7 bases from J; junction bases left unmatched: 29. The CDR3 totals 21 residues. Looked up from germline, CDR1 is LNHDA and CDR2 is SQIVND (reference sequence). The CDR3 DNA reads as TGTGCCAGTCTCCCTTCTGGGCACGCGAAGAAGGGACAGGGGTCGGGAAATGAGCAGTTCTTC. Amino acids: CASLPSGHAKKGQGSGNEQFF.

As concerns this clonotype: Relative to the germline gene, one junction end is altered; a read error may explain this. The CDR3 here is CASSIAGSGQETLYF. In DNA, the CDR3 is TGTGCCAGCAGCATAGCCGGCTCAGGCCAAGAGACCCTGTACTTC. The rearrangement joins TRBV5-6 to TRBJ2-5; D call uncertain. The germline CDR1 and CDR2 sequences are SGHDT and YYEEEE. The CDR3 sequence is 15 residues long.

This clonotype was counted at least ten times. The rearrangement links TRBV20-1 to TRBJ2-1; D is unresolved. The CDR3 totals 13 residues. V was trimmed by 0 bases and J by 10 bases, leaving 13 bases between them. Germline CDR1 and CDR2: DFQATT and SNEGSKA (reference sequence). CDR3 coding DNA: TGCAGTGCTAGAGATCCAGTAGCCGGAGAGCAGTTCTTC. This encodes CSARDPVAGEQFF.

Details on this clonotype: A far more abundant clone sits one base away, making this likely a read error. The genes are TRBV28 and TRBJ2-4, with TRBD2 matching over 13 bases. CDR1 and CDR2 from the germline V gene are MDHEN and SYDVKM. The CDR3 sequence is 17 residues long. The junction had 15 bases not matched to a gene; V was cut back by 3 bases and J by 13 bases. Here the CDR3 reads CASSFLSTSGGAREQYF. The CDR3 nucleotides read TGTGCCAGCAGTTTTTTGTCTACTAGCGGGGGGGCAAGGGAGCAGTACTTC.

This clonotype has just a few counts. A junction boundary mismatches the germline segment, possibly from a read error. The J gene is TRBJ1-2, the V gene TRBV12-3 or TRBV12-4; D might be TRBD1 (5 bases). The CDR3 has 15 residues. For the CDR3, the DNA is TGTGTCAGCAGTTTACTTTTAGGGGCTGGTGCGGGCTACACCTTC. Translation: CVSSLLLGAGAGYTF.

This clonotype turned up a few times. The rearrangement links TRBV28 to TRBJ2-7, with TRBD2 matching 11 bases. In germline, CDR1 is MDHEN, CDR2 SYDVKM. CDR3 length: 16 amino acids. The J segment lost 3 bases and the V segment lost 1 base, leaving 5 bases of the junction unmatched. The CDR3 here is CASSLYMTSGIYEQYF. The CDR3 nucleotides are TGTGCCAGCAGTTTATATATGACTAGCGGGATCTACGAGCAGTACTTC.

This clonotype was seen many times. This sequence joins TRBV27 and TRBJ1-4, with D perhaps TRBD1 (6 bases). The CDR3 loop spans 14 amino acids. V was clipped by 5 bases and J by 7 bases, with 14 bases between them. The germline V gene has CDR1 MNHEY and CDR2 SMNVEV (reference sequence). The CDR3 coding sequence is TGTGCCAGCAGTCAAACTACAGGGCCTGAAAAACTGTTTTTT. It is translated as CASSQTTGPEKLFF.

Ten or more counts support this clonotype. J is TRBJ1-2 and V is TRBV5-1, with D perhaps TRBD1 (5 bases). The CDR3 runs to 13 residues. The germline V gene has CDR1 SGHRS and CDR2 YFSETQ. V dropped 1 base and J dropped 6 bases, with 10 bases sitting between them. The CDR3 reads CASSLTGTDGYTF. The CDR3, as DNA: TGCGCCAGCAGCTTGACGGGGACGGATGGCTACACCTTC.

This clonotype was observed a handful of times. The genes are TRBV28 and TRBJ1-2, with TRBD1 matching over 7 bases. The J segment lost 8 bases and the V segment lost 6 bases, leaving 15 bases of the junction unmatched. The CDR3 is made up of 15 amino acids. CDR1 is MDHEN and CDR2 is SYDVKM in the germline V gene. The CDR3 DNA reads as TGTGCCAGCAGCCTAGGCAGGGGGTCAAGATTGGGCTACACCTTC. Amino acids: CASSLGRGSRLGYTF.

In its sample, this clonotype was seen many times. In DNA form, the CDR3 reads TGTGCCAGCAGCGTCGGGGTCGGGGCTCCGAGGGGCGAGCAGTACTTC. Protein sequence: CASSVGVGAPRGEQYF. The chain combines TRBV9 with TRBJ2-7; D might be TRBD1 or TRBD2, each matching 5 bases. The CDR3 length is 16 residues. Germline assignment: CDR1 SGDLS and CDR2 YYNGEE. V was shortened by 2 bases and J by 6 bases, with 21 bases between the two germline ends. Full variable domain (missing parts from reference TRBV9 and TRBJ2-7): DSGVTQTPKHLITATGQRVTLRCSPRSGDLSVYWYQQSLDQGLQFLIQYYNGEERAKGNILERFSAQQFPDLHSELNLSSLELGDSALYFCASSVGVGAPRGEQYFGPGTRLTVT.

As concerns this clonotype: One base away lies a much larger clone, so this may be a sequencing read error. The chain recombines TRBV2 with TRBJ2-4; a weak D match, TRBD2 (5 bases). In germline, CDR1 is SNHLY, CDR2 FYNNEI. This CDR3 spans 17 amino acids. CDR3 bases: TGTGCCAGCAGTGATTCCGGGCCCAACCTAGCCGAAAACATTCAGTACTTC. Protein sequence: CASSDSGPNLAENIQYF.